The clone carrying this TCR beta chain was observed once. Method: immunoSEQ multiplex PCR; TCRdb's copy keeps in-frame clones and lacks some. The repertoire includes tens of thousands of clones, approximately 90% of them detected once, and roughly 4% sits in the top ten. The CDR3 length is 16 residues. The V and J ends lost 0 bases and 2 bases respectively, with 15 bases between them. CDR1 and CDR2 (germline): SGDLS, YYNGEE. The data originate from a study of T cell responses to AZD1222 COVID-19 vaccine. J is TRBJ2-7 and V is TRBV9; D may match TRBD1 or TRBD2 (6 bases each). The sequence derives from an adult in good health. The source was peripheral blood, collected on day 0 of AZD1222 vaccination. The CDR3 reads CASSVDGGPSTYEQYF. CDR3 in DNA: TGTGCCAGCAGCGTAGATGGGGGGCCATCAACCTACGAGCAGTACTTC.